This section outlines one T cell receptor (beta chain) sequence together with its context. Its antigen is not known. Samples were taken several times over chemoradiotherapy. The CDR3 is 14 residues long. The germline V and J ends were trimmed by 5 bases and 10 bases, with 16 bases remaining between them. Germline V lookup: CDR1 SGHRS, CDR2 YFSETQ. The sample originates from a study of chemoradiotherapy in HPV16-positive cancers. Findings of the study overall: HPV-responsive T-cell expansion during chemoradiotherapy was linked to improved recurrence-free survival in HPV16-positive patients. Only a couple of HPV16-positive patients supplied the functional HPV-specificity definition.

The data were produced by immunoSEQ multiplex PCR, yet TCRdb's version contains in-frame clones alone and is incomplete. The repertoire consists of over 30,000 clones, with 86% occurring once and the leading ten covering around 2.3%. Material: blood, obtained from a patient who underwent chemoradiotherapy. The sequence came from a human donor with HPV-associated anogenital cancer. The rearrangement links TRBV5-1 to TRBJ1-6; TRBD1 is a possible D gene (6 bases). This CDR3 is CASRYTGSLSPLHF. The CDR3 nucleotides read TGCGCCAGCAGATATACAGGGAGCTTATCACCCCTCCACTTT. Complete variable domain (other parts from reference TRBV5-1 and TRBJ1-6): KAGVTQTPRYLIKTRGQQVTLSCSPISGHRSVSWYQQTPGQGLQFLFEYFSETQRNKGNFPGRFSGRQFSNSRSEMNVSTLELGDSALYLCASRYTGSLSPLHFGNGTRLTVT.